These T cell receptor beta chains were read from a single sample in a study of cytomegalovirus exposure and HLA in healthy donors. The repertoire was sequenced with immunoSEQ multiplex PCR; TCRdb's copy has only in-frame clones and lacks some. The table has 75,000 to 90,000 clones, over 65% seen once. Sample: PBMCs. Receptor source: a man aged 50 or older in good health and CMV-seronegative. Each CDR3 is given without its conserved first and last residue. Fields, in order: V gene, CDR3 protein.

TRBV5-4 ASSSRTGGLDTQY
TRBV6-1 ASSEGGGTGNEKLF
TRBV30 AWRRDRATGELF
TRBV19 ASSIWGQSNTEAF
TRBV5-1 ASSTPDSSYEQY
TRBV19 ASSTTGGSPRGQY
TRBV28 ASHSLAPYEQY
TRBV14 ASSKGGIGDTEAF
TRBV7-9 ASSFSGTGDNSPLH
TRBV7-9 ASSRGGTGFYEQY
TRBV27 ASSLDIFTGELF
TRBV2 ASRETGGGDTQY
TRBV30 AWKQGLNTEAF
TRBV5-1 ASSFSSSGADTQY
TRBV9 ASSAQGASFHNEQF
TRBV25-1 ASSAAGGLGVYT
TRBV6-5 ASSSQGRGGTDTQY
TRBV4-1 ASSQVPTGGGYT
TRBV13 ASSLTRKRDTEAF
TRBV9 ASSVAPIVQSEQY
TRBV4-1 ASSQRIPLPAGGLATNEKLF
TRBV5-1 ASTPAGIGEQF
TRBV5-4 ASSLGGQYTEAF
TRBV7-3 ASSLAPHGGGQETQY
TRBV21-1 ASSRKQGRGTEAF
TRBV19 ASNSGQGADPLH
TRBV7-7 ASSAGGRGSSYEQY
TRBV5-1 ASSPTGKYEQY
TRBV6-4 ASSSGTGNTGELF
TRBV30 ASNWGTGRQGTIY
TRBV6-5 ASSYSSEAF
TRBV2 ASSPRNTIY
TRBV6-5 ASSSTRDSPLH
TRBV29-1 SVEDHGTGGTYEQY
TRBV7-3 ASSGTAVANTGELF
TRBV10-3 AISGGYQGTQY
TRBV5-4 ASSLRGAATNEKLF
TRBV29-1 SVGGGSEKLF
TRBV9 ASSPPHLYGYT
TRBV4-2 ASSRTAEQDEAF
TRBV9 ASRTGTSGTGELF
TRBV27 ASSRDRSPGTGELF
TRBV5-1 ASSLSGGETQY
TRBV5-1 ASSFPSGVPQNTGELF
TRBV7-9 SGGGLGSSPLH
TRBV29-1 SVGAPTLDGYT
TRBV7-8 ASRPDRLGGYT
TRBV6-1 ASSLRDRGDEQY
TRBV9 ASSGAGGRNEQF
TRBV9 ASSVAPPDTQY
TRBV19 ASDSGQNTEAF
TRBV7-3 ASSLLGQRGDYNEQF